The 5 T cell receptor beta chains presented below share a single source sample, sequenced in a study of CD8 T cells in Susac syndrome. Reverse transcription of 0.5 to 1 ug RNA was performed with random hexamers. MiXCR, applied by TCRdb to the immunoSEQ multiplex PCR reads, yields one record per CDR3 protein. The sample records roughly 200,000 distinct CDR3 sequences, approximately 94% being singletons. Specimen: CD4+ T cells from PBMCs. Receptor source: a human donor in good health.

V is TRBV5-1 and J is TRBJ1-2; no definite D call. Germline V gene data show CDR1 as SGHRS and CDR2 as YFSETQ. This CDR3 comprises 14 residues. Trimming took 1 base from V and 4 from J, leaving 11 bases between them. CDR3 region: CASSLLEGRYGYTF. The DNA for the CDR3 is TGCGCCAGCAGCTTGTTGGAGGGCCGCTATGGCTACACCTTC.

This clonotype has just one count. The chain joins TRBV3-1 to TRBJ1-2; D uncertain. The CDR3 is 14 amino acids. Germline V gene lookup returns CDR1 LGHDT and CDR2 YNNKEL (reference sequence). Trimming removed 3 bases at V and 4 bases at J, with 12 bases between. The CDR3 sequence is CASSQTTSSYGYTF. The CDR3 DNA follows: TGTGCCAGCAGCCAGACGACATCCAGCTATGGCTACACCTTC.

DNA of the CDR3: TGCGCCAGCAGTCTACGACTAGCGGGGTCCTACGAGCAGTACTTC. Protein sequence: CASSLRLAGSYEQYF. This chain joins TRBV5-1 and TRBJ2-7; 11 bases are a match to TRBD2. This CDR3 has 15 amino acids. The germline CDR1 and CDR2 sequences are SGHRS and YFSETQ. With V trimmed by 5 bases and J by 1 base, 5 bases remained unmatched. Variable domain in full (rest from reference TRBV5-1 and TRBJ2-7): KAGVTQTPRYLIKTRGQQVTLSCSPISGHRSVSWYQQTPGQGLQFLFEYFSETQRNKGNFPGRFSGRQFSNSRSEMNVSTLELGDSALYLCASSLRLAGSYEQYFGPGTRLTVT.

Only one count was recorded for this clonotype. V usage is TRBV12-3 or TRBV12-4 and J usage is TRBJ2-1; D uncertain. The CDR3 totals 11 residues. Trimming left V 3 bases short and J 7 bases short, with 4 bases between. CDR3 in amino acids: CASSLANEQFF. DNA for the CDR3: TGTGCCAGCAGTTTGGCGAATGAGCAGTTCTTC.

The chain uses TRBV7-6 and TRBJ2-1; 9 bases line up with TRBD2. The CDR3 covers 15 residues. CDR1 and CDR2 from the germline V gene are SGHVS and FNYEAQ. With 5 bases clipped from V and 5 bases from J, the junction kept 7 bases outside the gene matches. CDR3 sequence (DNA): TGTGCCAGCAGCCTCGGGACTAGCTATAACAATGAGCAGTTCTTC. Amino acids: CASSLGTSYNNEQFF.